This T cell receptor (beta chain) was identified in a study of T cell responses to AZD1222 COVID-19 vaccine (TCRdb year 2021). Notes on the research overall: AZD1222 recipients with second doses at about 4 weeks or about 12 weeks were pooled, because spike-specific TCR depth and breadth did not differ between schedules. TCR sequencing was performed for 230 to 250 trial participants, of whom about 200 were given two doses of AZD1222 and around 25 were given two doses of MenACWY control vaccine. Trial participants were enrolled into age subgroups of 18-55, 56-69 and 70-plus years, which contained around 140, 26 and 57 TCR-sequenced participants, respectively.

A note on this clone: The antigen this receptor binds is unknown. No base quality information exists; no much larger clone differs at one position.

The time point label on this specimen signifies: baseline before first vaccination. Samples from vaccinated people were obtained from the UK trials COV001 and COV002, which included a single-blind randomized controlled phase 2/3 trial of AZD1222 (ChAdOx1 nCoV-19) in healthy adults. For TCRbeta chain sequencing, PBMC samples from trial participants were taken at day 0 and at day 28 after the second dose. Paper-wide results and their limitations: Nearly half of unique spike-specific TCRs reportedly recognized epitopes outside regions mutated in the B.1.351 and B.1.1.7 variants. After two AZD1222 doses, spike-specific TCR breadth and depth were significantly higher than at day 0 and than in MenACWY recipients. Vaccine-associated CD4 TCRs spanned the whole spike protein, with dominant responses in regions 160-218 and 743-854. Participants were mostly white British, with more females than males. The authors suggested clonal diversity may have been underestimated. In the small 56-69-year group, the increase in depth fell short of significance, most likely because of low power. Conclusions about previously exposed vaccinees are limited because only six or seven AZD1222 recipients were SARS-CoV-2 seropositive at baseline. No day 14 peak-response samples were available, so repertoires were characterized only after the peak T cell response.

The CDR3 covers 13 residues, taking in both the cysteine and the phenylalanine. The CDR3 DNA has 39 bases and is translated from base 1. The V end loses 3 bases and the J end loses 7 bases, and a stretch of 9 bases separates them. Taken from the germline V gene, the CDR1 and CDR2 loops are ENHRY and SYGVKD. The CDR3 regions of human TCRbeta chains were analyzed by immunosequencing. The paper's processing steps were these. Repertoire TCRs were matched against a reference library of SARS-CoV-2-specific TCRs generated with the MIRA antigen-specificity platform. Breadth meant the fraction of unique TCRs that were SARS-CoV-2-associated, whereas depth meant the fraction of total T cells that were SARS-CoV-2-associated. Using the MIRA data, each spike-specific TCR was mapped to the spike region that the TCR reacts to and placed in a CD4 or CD8 class. Log10-transformed breadth and depth values were compared by one-way ANOVA with Sidak's multiple comparisons tests. TCRdb stores this immuneACCESS table with in-frame sequences only. Part of the clones is absent; in the studies checked, under half of the shortfall reflects unresolved V genes, and no reason is known for the rest. That table is the source of V, J and clone size, and D and trimming were worked out from the DNA. The sample yields roughly 82,000 clones; about 85% were counted once. More than 10% of the sample comes from the top ten.

This sample comprised peripheral blood, obtained on day 0 of AZD1222 vaccination. This receptor chain uses TRBV10-3 and TRBJ2-2; the D gene is perhaps TRBD2, on 6 matching bases. The TCR sequence derives from an adult in good health. The DNA is as follows: TGTGCCATCAGTGAACGGGAGAGCGGGGAGCTGTTTTTT. It codes for CAISERESGELFF.